What follows are 24 T cell receptor beta chains derived from one specimen sequenced in a study of T cells in Graves' hyperthyroidism and ophthalmopathy. Amplification of TCR beta CDR3 regions used RNA as the template. Researchers ran a first-round RT-PCR on the TCR CDR3 using the HTBI primer set. TCRdb redid the calling of the multiplex PCR reads with MiXCR, one entry per CDR3 protein. This sample yields fewer than 900,000 distinct CDR3 sequences, of which about a sixth are seen a single time; over 7.5% belongs to the top ten. The specimen sequenced was blood. The origin of the receptors is a man younger than 30 with Graves' hyperthyroidism.

This clonotype was found a few times. This chain connects TRBV5-5 to TRBJ2-7; 7 bases agree with TRBD1. Germline V gene sequence: CDR1 SGHKS, CDR2 YYEKEE (reference sequence). The V and J ends lost 4 bases and 0 bases, in that order; junction bases with no gene match: 4. This CDR3 region has 14 residues. CDR3 bases: TGTGCCAGCAGCGTCCGGGACAGCTCCTACGAGCAGTACTTC. Protein sequence: CASSVRDSSYEQYF.

This clonotype was recorded a few times. V is TRBV10-3 and J is TRBJ2-7, with TRBD2 matching over 7 bases. The CDR3 runs 15 residues. Unmatched junction bases numbered 5, after V lost 0 bases and J lost 3 bases. Germline assignment: CDR1 ENHRY and CDR2 SYGVKD. The CDR3 region is CAISESGRGGYEQYF. The CDR3 DNA is TGTGCCATCAGTGAGTCAGGGAGGGGAGGCTACGAGCAGTACTTC.

In this sample, this clonotype turned up a few times. J is TRBJ2-7 and V is TRBV14; weak D call: TRBD2 (6 bases). V lost 4 bases and J 0 bases, leaving 13 bases between the germline ends. The CDR3 runs 15 residues. Germline CDR1 and CDR2: SGHDN and FVKESK. Written as DNA, the CDR3 is TGTGCCAGCAGCCGAGGGACTCTCAGCTCCTACGAGCAGTACTTC. This gives the protein CASSRGTLSSYEQYF. Supplemented by reference TRBV14 and TRBJ2-7, the full variable domain reads EAGVTQFPSHSVIEKGQTVTLRCDPISGHDNLYWYRRVMGKEIKFLLHFVKESKQDESGMPNNRFLAERTGGTYSTLKVQPAELEDSGVYFCASSRGTLSSYEQYFGPGTRLTVT.

This clonotype was observed at least ten times. This rearrangement joins TRBV18 to TRBJ2-7; weak D call: TRBD2 (5 bases). V was clipped by 6 bases and J by 3 bases, with 12 bases between them. The CDR3 runs to 13 residues. The germline gives CDR1 KGHSH, CDR2 LQKENI. Here the CDR3 reads CASSPGGLYEQYF. The CDR3 nucleotides are TGTGCCAGCTCTCCAGGAGGCCTCTACGAGCAGTACTTC. Based on the CDR3 plus reference TRBV18 and TRBJ2-7, the full variable domain is NAGVMQNPRHLVRRRGQEARLRCSPMKGHSHVYWYRQLPEEGLKFMVYLQKENIIDESGMPKERFSAEFPKEGPSILRIQQVVRGDSAAYFCASSPGGLYEQYFGPGTRLTVT.

The V gene is TRBV14, the J gene TRBJ2-3; 10 bases align to TRBD2. Germline V CDR1 and CDR2: SGHDN, FVKESK. This CDR3 region has 15 residues. Losses at the gene ends were 5 bases for V and 4 bases for J; bases not matched to a gene: 6. The CDR3 DNA follows: TGTGCCAGCAGCTCCTCTAGCGGGAGTCCAGATACGCAGTATTTT. Its translation: CASSSSSGSPDTQYF.

The rearrangement uses TRBV4-2 and TRBJ2-2, with 11 bases matching TRBD2. The CDR3 runs 18 residues. Looked up from germline, CDR1 is LGHNA and CDR2 is YNFKEQ. Trimming removed 0 bases from V and 4 bases from J; junction bases left unmatched: 7. DNA of the CDR3: TGTGCCAGCAGCCAAGATCTAGCGGGAGGATGGGGCACCGGGGAGCTGTTTTTT. Protein product: CASSQDLAGGWGTGELFF.

At least ten counts were recorded for this clonotype. The genes are TRBV28 and TRBJ2-1; D remains unclear. The V end was cut by 2 bases, the J end by 7 bases, with 12 bases between. From germline, CDR1 is MDHEN and CDR2 SYDVKM. This CDR3 spans 14 amino acids. The chain's CDR3 is CASSLINIGNEQFF. The CDR3 DNA follows: TGTGCCAGCAGTTTAATAAATATTGGGAATGAGCAGTTCTTC. Together with reference TRBV28 and TRBJ2-1, the CDR3 gives the full variable domain: DVKVTQSSRYLVKRTGEKVFLECVQDMDHENMFWYRQDPGLGLRLIYFSYDVKMKEKGDIPEGYSVSREKKERFSLILESASTNQTSMYLCASSLINIGNEQFFGPGTRLTVL.

This clonotype was counted at least ten times. V usage is TRBV28 and J usage is TRBJ1-2, with D uncertain. The V and J ends lost 1 base and 13 bases respectively, with 13 bases between them. The CDR3 length is 12 residues. The V gene's germline CDR1 is MDHEN and CDR2 SYDVKM. This chain's CDR3 is CASSLFSRPATF. In DNA, the CDR3 is TGTGCCAGCAGTTTATTTTCGAGGCCAGCCACCTTC.

This clonotype was found many times. The V call is TRBV28, the J call TRBJ2-7; D unresolved. CDR3 length: 13 residues. The germline V and J ends were trimmed by 6 bases and 4 bases, with 13 bases remaining between them. The germline CDR1 and CDR2 sequences are MDHEN and SYDVKM. The CDR3 is CASRLNPVYEQYF. CDR3 DNA: TGTGCCAGCAGGCTTAACCCCGTGTACGAGCAGTACTTC.

The rearrangement joins TRBV7-9 to TRBJ2-7; TRBD2 agrees at 11 bases. Trimming removed 5 bases from V and 2 bases from J; junction bases left unmatched: 8. CDR1 and CDR2 (germline): SEHNR, FQNEAQ (reference sequence). The CDR3 length is 16 residues. The chain's CDR3 is CASSQTGTSGAYEQYF. Written as DNA, the CDR3 is TGTGCCAGCAGCCAAACCGGGACTAGCGGCGCCTACGAGCAGTACTTC.

The chain joins TRBV7-9 to TRBJ1-2; D is perhaps TRBD1 (6 bases). This CDR3 is built from 14 residues. Looked up from germline, CDR1 is SEHNR and CDR2 is FQNEAQ (reference sequence). V lost 5 bases to trimming and J lost 4 bases, with 14 bases between them. The CDR3 sequence: CASSPRDTGYGYTF. The CDR3 DNA follows: TGTGCCAGCAGCCCCCGGGACACCGGCTATGGCTACACCTTC.

The chain joins TRBV19 to TRBJ2-7; 7 positions match TRBD1. Germline V gives CDR1 LNHDA, CDR2 SQIVND (reference sequence). The CDR3 is 15 amino acids. V shed 4 bases and J 2 bases; nucleotides not matched to a gene: 8. CDR3 residues: CASSTLQGPTYEQYF. The CDR3, as DNA: TGTGCCAGTAGTACCTTACAGGGGCCTACCTACGAGCAGTACTTC.

This clonotype was seen a handful of times. The rearrangement links TRBV24-1 to TRBJ2-2; D is unclear. The CDR3 contains 15 residues. V was trimmed by 4 bases and J by 3 bases, leaving 11 bases between them. The germline V gene has CDR1 KGHDR and CDR2 SFDVKD. This chain's CDR3 is CATSDTLGDTGELFF. In DNA, the CDR3 is TGTGCCACCAGTGACACCCTTGGAGACACCGGGGAGCTGTTTTTT.

This clonotype was recorded many times. This chain connects TRBV12-3 or TRBV12-4 to TRBJ2-1; no definite D call. V was shortened by 5 bases and J by 5 bases, with 10 bases between the two germline ends. This CDR3 region has 13 residues. The CDR3 sequence: CASSPRPNNEQFF. DNA for the CDR3: TGTGCCAGCAGTCCCCGGCCGAACAATGAGCAGTTCTTC.

The sample holds many counts of this clonotype. The rearrangement links TRBV10-2 to TRBJ2-3, with D uncertain. From germline, CDR1 is WSHSY and CDR2 SAAADI. The CDR3 has 11 residues. Trimming pared 8 bases from V and 4 bases from J, leaving 7 bases between. CDR3 residues: CASGEADTQYF. CDR3 bases: TGCGCCAGCGGCGAGGCAGATACGCAGTATTTT.

The V call is TRBV10-1, the J call TRBJ1-4, with D unclear. This CDR3 has 13 residues. Trimming removed 8 bases from V and 7 bases from J, with 14 bases in between. Germline V CDR1 and CDR2: WNHNN, SYGVQD (reference sequence). DNA of the CDR3: TGCGCCAGCCCGGGAAGATGGGCTGAAAAACTGTTTTTT. Its protein is CASPGRWAEKLFF.

The table lists this clonotype with many counts. The chain uses TRBV30 and TRBJ1-3; D gene unclear. Germline V gives CDR1 GTSNPN, CDR2 SVGIG (reference sequence). Trimming stripped 2 bases from V and 2 bases from J, with 10 bases between. This CDR3 has 14 amino acids. The CDR3: CAWSSWVAGNTIYF. DNA for the CDR3: TGTGCCTGGAGTTCCTGGGTTGCTGGAAACACCATATATTTT.

This clonotype was seen ten or more times. The chain is built from TRBV11-2 and TRBJ2-7; 10 bases align to TRBD1. The germline CDR1 and CDR2 sequences are SGHAT and FQNNGV. The V gene end was trimmed by 2 bases and the J gene end by 4 bases; junction bases not matched to a gene: 5. The CDR3 has 15 amino acids. CDR3 loop: CASSLSGTGDYEQYF. As DNA, the CDR3 is TGTGCCAGCAGCTTATCCGGGACAGGGGATTACGAGCAGTACTTC.

At least ten counts were recorded for this clonotype. V gene TRBV28 combines with J gene TRBJ1-1; the D is unclear. V lost 6 bases to trimming and J lost 1 base, with 6 bases between them. Germline V gene data show CDR1 as MDHEN and CDR2 as SYDVKM. CDR3 length: 12 residues. CDR3 residues: CASREQNTEAFF. The CDR3 DNA is TGTGCCAGCAGAGAGCAGAACACTGAAGCTTTCTTT.

V gene TRBV5-8 combines with J gene TRBJ1-1; the match to TRBD1 covers 9 bases. Germline V gene lookup returns CDR1 SGHTS and CDR2 YDEGEE. V lost 0 bases and J lost 7; bases outside the gene matches: 7. CDR3 length: 15 amino acids. CDR3 bases: TGTGCCAGCAGCTTGGCAGCGTTGGACAGGGGTGAAGCTTTCTTT. Residues: CASSLAALDRGEAFF.

The sample holds a few counts of this clonotype. This chain connects TRBV20-1 to TRBJ2-7, with TRBD2 matching 10 bases. The J segment lost 5 bases and the V segment lost 3 bases, leaving 7 bases of the junction unmatched. Per germline, CDR1 DFQATT and CDR2 SNEGSKA (reference sequence). This CDR3 has 14 amino acids. The CDR3 spells CSASRLAGVHEQYF. CDR3 bases: TGCAGTGCTAGTAGGCTAGCGGGAGTCCACGAGCAGTACTTC.

This clonotype was seen a handful of times. J is TRBJ1-1 and V is TRBV28, with D unclear. The CDR3 has 13 amino acids. Per germline, CDR1 MDHEN and CDR2 SYDVKM. Trimming shortened V by 3 bases and J by 3 bases, and 8 bases separated the two germline ends. The CDR3 region is CASSFGRYTEAFF. In DNA form, the CDR3 reads TGTGCCAGCAGTTTTGGGAGGTACACTGAAGCTTTCTTT.

The chain carries TRBV10-3 and TRBJ2-4; 7 nucleotides agree with TRBD2. Germline V lookup: CDR1 ENHRY, CDR2 SYGVKD. V was clipped by 0 bases and J by 7 bases; unmatched bases: 6. The CDR3 has 15 residues. The CDR3 here is CAISESDGGGNIQYF. The CDR3 DNA follows: TGTGCCATCAGTGAGTCAGACGGGGGAGGGAACATTCAGTACTTC.

The rearrangement links TRBV12-3 or TRBV12-4 to TRBJ1-5; D is uncertain. The CDR3 has 15 residues. Trimming took off 2 bases at V and 2 bases at J, with 10 bases between the two ends. CDR3 sequence (DNA): TGTGCCAGCAGTTTAAATCCGGCGGGCAATCAGCCCCAGCATTTT. Its protein product is CASSLNPAGNQPQHF.